This TCR beta chain came from a study of blood T cell repertoires in COVID-19. In germline, CDR1 is MNHEY, CDR2 SVGAGI. Germline trimming cut 6 bases from V and 5 bases from J; bases unmatched to any gene: 12. CDR3 length: 15 residues. Clones were read by immunoSEQ multiplex PCR, and TCRdb kept only the in-frame ones, dropping some. The sample consists of approximately 19,000 clones, 90% to 95% of them appearing once. The sequence came from a human donor in a cohort sampled during active COVID-19. This chain joins TRBV6-5 and TRBJ1-2, with 7 bases lining up with TRBD1. The sample taken for sequencing was peripheral blood. This chain's CDR3 is CASSRVGGQRYGYTF. The CDR3 DNA sequence: TGTGCCAGCAGCCGGGTAGGGGGACAGAGGTATGGCTACACCTTC.